Listed below are T cell receptor beta chains from one sample, sequenced in a study of PD-1 blockade in classical Hodgkin lymphoma. The data were produced by immunoSEQ multiplex PCR, yet TCRdb's version contains in-frame clones alone and is incomplete. The data show roughly 100,000 clones, 78% seen once. The specimen comprised peripheral blood mononuclear cells (PBMCs), sampled before the fourth cycle of nivolumab. The receptors stem from a human donor with classical Hodgkin lymphoma. Both conserved end residues are part of each CDR3. The order of the fields is D gene, clone size, J gene, V gene, CDR3 DNA, CDR3 protein. A D gene is named only where the DNA matches it firmly. Not all rows give a size; the values are once, few, many and, for expanded clones, a class.

d_gene: TRBD1
abundance: few
j_gene: TRBJ2-3
v_gene: TRBV7-9
CDR3nt: TGTGCCAGCAGCCCACAGGGGGCGCCCACAGATACGCAGTATTTT
CDR3aa: CASSPQGAPTDTQYF

d_gene: .
abundance: .
j_gene: TRBJ2-5
v_gene: TRBV5-1
CDR3nt: TGCGCCAGCAGCACGGGGCCAGCGAGGGAGACCCAGTACTTC
CDR3aa: CASSTGPARETQYF

d_gene: .
abundance: .
j_gene: TRBJ2-1
v_gene: TRBV19
CDR3nt: TGTGCCAGTCTTAGGGCAGGGGCGAGCTCCTACAATGAGCAGTTCTTC
CDR3aa: CASLRAGASSYNEQFF

d_gene: TRBD1
abundance: .
j_gene: TRBJ2-5
v_gene: TRBV5-1
CDR3nt: TGCGCCAGCAGCTTCCGGGACAGCCGCCAAGAGACCCAGTACTTC
CDR3aa: CASSFRDSRQETQYF

d_gene: .
abundance: .
j_gene: TRBJ2-1
v_gene: TRBV10-3
CDR3nt: TGTGCCATCAGTGAGTCCACTAGTATCAATGAGCAGTTCTTC
CDR3aa: CAISESTSINEQFF

d_gene: .
abundance: few
j_gene: TRBJ1-1
v_gene: TRBV6-5
CDR3nt: TGTGCCAGCAGTTTCCTGGCTAAGGGGACTGAAGCTTTCTTT
CDR3aa: CASSFLAKGTEAFF

d_gene: .
abundance: .
j_gene: TRBJ2-3
v_gene: TRBV28
CDR3nt: TGTGCCAGCACCGCAGAGACAGATACGCAGTATTTT
CDR3aa: CASTAETDTQYF

d_gene: .
abundance: .
j_gene: TRBJ1-4
v_gene: TRBV18
CDR3nt: TGTGCCAGCTCACCGCAGGGAGGGGATGAAAAACTGTTTTTT
CDR3aa: CASSPQGGDEKLFF

d_gene: .
abundance: .
j_gene: TRBJ1-3
v_gene: TRBV5-4
CDR3nt: TGTGCCAGCAGCAATTACAGGGCGGGAAACACCATATATTTT
CDR3aa: CASSNYRAGNTIYF

d_gene: .
abundance: .
j_gene: TRBJ2-6
v_gene: TRBV19
CDR3nt: TGTGCCAGTAGTATTACAGGGTTTTCTGGGGCCAACGTCCTGACTTTC
CDR3aa: CASSITGFSGANVLTF

d_gene: TRBD1
abundance: .
j_gene: TRBJ2-7
v_gene: TRBV7-7
CDR3nt: TGTGCTAGCAGCCCGGACAGGAACTCCTACGAGCAGTACTTC
CDR3aa: CASSPDRNSYEQYF

d_gene: .
abundance: few
j_gene: TRBJ2-3
v_gene: TRBV7-8
CDR3nt: TGTGCCAGCAGCTTAGCGGGGCCAGATACGCAGTATTTT
CDR3aa: CASSLAGPDTQYF

d_gene: .
abundance: .
j_gene: TRBJ2-5
v_gene: TRBV5-8
CDR3nt: TGTGCCAGCAGCCACCTCAGGGGAGGGGAGACCCAGTACTTC
CDR3aa: CASSHLRGGETQYF

d_gene: .
abundance: once
j_gene: TRBJ1-2
v_gene: TRBV7-2
CDR3nt: TGTGCCAGCAGCTCAATCCCTAACTATGGCTACACCTTC
CDR3aa: CASSSIPNYGYTF

d_gene: .
abundance: .
j_gene: TRBJ2-7
v_gene: TRBV19
CDR3nt: TGTGCCAGTAGTTCCTCGGGGACCGGCTCCTACGAGCAGTACTTC
CDR3aa: CASSSSGTGSYEQYF

d_gene: TRBD1
abundance: .
j_gene: TRBJ2-7
v_gene: TRBV5-4
CDR3nt: TGTGCCAGCAGCGTACAGGGGGCGAAGGACGAGCAGTACTTC
CDR3aa: CASSVQGAKDEQYF

d_gene: .
abundance: .
j_gene: TRBJ2-1
v_gene: TRBV10-3
CDR3nt: TGTGCCATCAGTGGAGGCCAGGGCCAGTTCTTC
CDR3aa: CAISGGQGQFF

d_gene: .
abundance: .
j_gene: TRBJ2-7
v_gene: TRBV4-1
CDR3nt: TGCGCCAGCAGCCAACTGGTTGCGGGACAGTTGGCCTACGAGCAGTACTTC
CDR3aa: CASSQLVAGQLAYEQYF

d_gene: TRBD2
abundance: once
j_gene: TRBJ2-3
v_gene: TRBV27
CDR3nt: TGTGCCAGCAGTTCCCCCCGGCTAGCGGGAGGGAGCACAGATACGCAGTATTTT
CDR3aa: CASSSPRLAGGSTDTQYF

d_gene: .
abundance: once
j_gene: TRBJ1-3
v_gene: TRBV18
CDR3nt: TGTGCCAGCTCACCAACAGTCCTTAACTCTGGAAACACCATATATTTT
CDR3aa: CASSPTVLNSGNTIYF

d_gene: TRBD2
abundance: .
j_gene: TRBJ2-2
v_gene: TRBV28
CDR3nt: TGTGCCAGCAGTCAGGCGGCGGGAGGCCAACCCGGGGAGCTGTTTTTT
CDR3aa: CASSQAAGGQPGELFF

d_gene: .
abundance: .
j_gene: TRBJ2-1
v_gene: TRBV7-3
CDR3nt: TGTGCCAGCAGCGCCACACTAGGAAGAGAGCAGTTCTTC
CDR3aa: CASSATLGREQFF

d_gene: .
abundance: few
j_gene: TRBJ2-7
v_gene: TRBV7-2
CDR3nt: TGTGCCAGCAGCCAGTTCCTCCAGGAGGCCGAGCAGTACTTC
CDR3aa: CASSQFLQEAEQYF

d_gene: .
abundance: .
j_gene: TRBJ1-3
v_gene: TRBV5-1
CDR3nt: TGCGCCAGTCGGTTGGGTACTGGAAACACCATATATTTT
CDR3aa: CASRLGTGNTIYF

d_gene: .
abundance: .
j_gene: TRBJ1-2
v_gene: TRBV27
CDR3nt: TGTGCCAGCAGTTTAGTTGAACCAGGGAACTATGGCTACACCTTC
CDR3aa: CASSLVEPGNYGYTF

d_gene: TRBD2
abundance: .
j_gene: TRBJ2-7
v_gene: TRBV6-5
CDR3nt: TGTGCCAGCAGTGCGGCGGGGGTGATGGACGAGCAGTACTTC
CDR3aa: CASSAAGVMDEQYF

d_gene: TRBD1
abundance: .
j_gene: TRBJ2-3
v_gene: TRBV7-6
CDR3nt: TGTGCCAGCAGCTCCGGACAGGTCACAGATACGCAGTATTTT
CDR3aa: CASSSGQVTDTQYF

d_gene: .
abundance: .
j_gene: TRBJ2-7
v_gene: TRBV9
CDR3nt: TGTGCCAGCAGCTTCCAGGGTATGGACGAGCAGTACTTC
CDR3aa: CASSFQGMDEQYF

d_gene: .
abundance: few
j_gene: TRBJ2-5
v_gene: TRBV10-2
CDR3nt: TGCGCCAGCAGTGAAGGGACACTGCAAGAGACCCAGTACTTC
CDR3aa: CASSEGTLQETQYF

d_gene: TRBD1
abundance: .
j_gene: TRBJ1-2
v_gene: TRBV9
CDR3nt: TGTGCCAGCAGCCCCGGAGGGACAGGGGTCGCTGGCTACACCTTC
CDR3aa: CASSPGGTGVAGYTF

d_gene: .
abundance: .
j_gene: TRBJ1-5
v_gene: TRBV5-6
CDR3nt: TGTGCCAGCAGCTTGCGAGGGTTCGGTCAGCCCCAGCATTTT
CDR3aa: CASSLRGFGQPQHF

d_gene: .
abundance: .
j_gene: TRBJ1-2
v_gene: TRBV30
CDR3nt: TGTGCCTGGAGCCCGGACAGAGTCTATGGCTACACCTTC
CDR3aa: CAWSPDRVYGYTF

d_gene: .
abundance: many
j_gene: TRBJ2-1
v_gene: TRBV2
CDR3nt: TGTGCCAGCAGTCTCGGACAGTCACTTTCCTACAATGAGCAGTTCTTC
CDR3aa: CASSLGQSLSYNEQFF

d_gene: .
abundance: .
j_gene: TRBJ2-7
v_gene: TRBV19
CDR3nt: TGTGCCAGTAGTACGATGCCCGGCTACGAGCAGTACTTC
CDR3aa: CASSTMPGYEQYF

d_gene: .
abundance: .
j_gene: TRBJ2-3
v_gene: TRBV7-9
CDR3nt: TGTGCCAGCAGACAAGCGGGTCCGCAGTATTTT
CDR3aa: CASRQAGPQYF

d_gene: TRBD1
abundance: .
j_gene: TRBJ1-6
v_gene: TRBV6-5
CDR3nt: TGTGCCAGCAGTTACTCGACAGGGGGGGGTTCACCCCTCCACTTT
CDR3aa: CASSYSTGGGSPLHF

d_gene: .
abundance: .
j_gene: TRBJ2-1
v_gene: TRBV11-3
CDR3nt: TGTGCCAGCAGCTTAGATCCCGCGCTGGAGCAGTTCTTC
CDR3aa: CASSLDPALEQFF

d_gene: .
abundance: few
j_gene: TRBJ2-5
v_gene: TRBV18
CDR3nt: TGTGCCAGCTCAGACCCCCAGGGGAAGGAGACCCAGTACTTC
CDR3aa: CASSDPQGKETQYF

d_gene: .
abundance: few
j_gene: TRBJ2-2
v_gene: TRBV19
CDR3nt: TGTGCCAGTAGTAAGGTAGCTGCGGGCACCGGGGAGCTGTTTTTT
CDR3aa: CASSKVAAGTGELFF

d_gene: .
abundance: once
j_gene: TRBJ1-4
v_gene: TRBV6-6
CDR3nt: TGTGCCAGCAGTTACCTCCGACTTGGTAATAATGAAAAACTGTTTTTT
CDR3aa: CASSYLRLGNNEKLFF

d_gene: TRBD1
abundance: few
j_gene: TRBJ1-1
v_gene: TRBV19
CDR3nt: TGTGCCAGTAGTATTAGGGTAGGGGGCGCGACCACTGAAGCTTTCTTT
CDR3aa: CASSIRVGGATTEAFF

d_gene: .
abundance: .
j_gene: TRBJ2-3
v_gene: TRBV7-8
CDR3nt: TGTGCCAGCAGCCCGGATCGGGTCACAGATACGCAGTATTTT
CDR3aa: CASSPDRVTDTQYF

d_gene: TRBD1
abundance: .
j_gene: TRBJ1-2
v_gene: TRBV4-3
CDR3nt: TGCGCCAGCAGCCAAACCCGGGACAGTGTCTATGGCTACACCTTC
CDR3aa: CASSQTRDSVYGYTF

d_gene: TRBD1
abundance: .
j_gene: TRBJ1-5
v_gene: TRBV5-6
CDR3nt: TGTGCCAGCAGCTTGGCAGGGGGTGGGAATCAGCCCCAGCATTTT
CDR3aa: CASSLAGGGNQPQHF

d_gene: TRBD1
abundance: few
j_gene: TRBJ1-2
v_gene: TRBV7-9
CDR3nt: TGTGCCAGCAGCCTTACAGGGGGTGGCTACACCTTC
CDR3aa: CASSLTGGGYTF

d_gene: TRBD2
abundance: .
j_gene: TRBJ2-3
v_gene: TRBV7-8
CDR3nt: TGTGCCAGCAGCTCAAGGACTAGCGGGGGCACAGATACGCAGTATTTT
CDR3aa: CASSSRTSGGTDTQYF

d_gene: TRBD2
abundance: .
j_gene: TRBJ2-7
v_gene: TRBV6-5
CDR3nt: TGTGCCAGCAGTTACTCGTTAGCGGGCCTAACCTACGAGCAGTACTTC
CDR3aa: CASSYSLAGLTYEQYF

d_gene: .
abundance: .
j_gene: TRBJ2-7
v_gene: TRBV5-5
CDR3nt: TGTGCCAGCAGGGTTCGGGAGCCCTACGAGCAGTACTTC
CDR3aa: CASRVREPYEQYF

d_gene: TRBD1
abundance: few
j_gene: TRBJ1-1
v_gene: TRBV5-1
CDR3nt: TGCGCCAGCAGCCCCGGGACAGCCATGGGTGTCATGGGAGCTTTCTTT
CDR3aa: CASSPGTAMGVMGAFF

d_gene: TRBD1
abundance: .
j_gene: TRBJ2-7
v_gene: TRBV5-8
CDR3nt: TGTGCCAGCAGATTAACAGGGGTGCTCTCTTACGAGCAGTACTTC
CDR3aa: CASRLTGVLSYEQYF